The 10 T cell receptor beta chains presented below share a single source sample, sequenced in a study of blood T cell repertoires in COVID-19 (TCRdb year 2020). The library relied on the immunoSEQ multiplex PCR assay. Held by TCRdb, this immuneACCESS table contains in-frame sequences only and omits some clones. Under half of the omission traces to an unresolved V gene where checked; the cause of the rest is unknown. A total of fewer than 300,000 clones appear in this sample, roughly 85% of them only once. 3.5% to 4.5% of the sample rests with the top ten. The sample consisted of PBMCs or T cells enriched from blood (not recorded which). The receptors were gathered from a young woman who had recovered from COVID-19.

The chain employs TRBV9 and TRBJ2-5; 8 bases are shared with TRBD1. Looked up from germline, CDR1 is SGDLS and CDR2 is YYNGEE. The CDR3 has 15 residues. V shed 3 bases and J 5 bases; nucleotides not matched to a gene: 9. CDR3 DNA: TGTGCCAGCAGCGGACAGGGGAATGGAGGCGAGACCCAGTACTTC. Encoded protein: CASSGQGNGGETQYF.

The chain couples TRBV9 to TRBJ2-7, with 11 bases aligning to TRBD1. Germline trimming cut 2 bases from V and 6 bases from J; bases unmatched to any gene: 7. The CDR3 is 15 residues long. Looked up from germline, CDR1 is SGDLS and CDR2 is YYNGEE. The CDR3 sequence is CASSVWDRGFSEQYF. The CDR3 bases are TGTGCCAGCAGCGTTTGGGACAGGGGGTTCTCCGAGCAGTACTTC.

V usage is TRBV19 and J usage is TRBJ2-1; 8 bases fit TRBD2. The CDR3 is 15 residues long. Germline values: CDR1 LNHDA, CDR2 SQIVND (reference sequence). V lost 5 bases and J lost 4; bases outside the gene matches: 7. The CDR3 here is CASSVPGLGYNEQFF. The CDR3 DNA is TGTGCCAGTAGTGTGCCGGGACTAGGGTACAATGAGCAGTTCTTC.

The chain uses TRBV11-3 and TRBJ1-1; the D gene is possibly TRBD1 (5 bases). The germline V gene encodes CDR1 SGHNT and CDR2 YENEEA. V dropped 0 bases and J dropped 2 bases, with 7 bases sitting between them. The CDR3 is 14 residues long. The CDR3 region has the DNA TGTGCCAGCAGCTTAGATCAGGGCAACACTGAAGCTTTCTTT. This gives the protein CASSLDQGNTEAFF.

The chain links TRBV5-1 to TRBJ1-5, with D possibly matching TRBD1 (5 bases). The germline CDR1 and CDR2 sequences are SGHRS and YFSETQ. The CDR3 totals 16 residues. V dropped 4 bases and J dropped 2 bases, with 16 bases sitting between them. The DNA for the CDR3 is TGCGCCAGCAGCCTGGGGCCCGGGGGTGGCAATCAGCCCCAGCATTTT. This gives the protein CASSLGPGGGNQPQHF.

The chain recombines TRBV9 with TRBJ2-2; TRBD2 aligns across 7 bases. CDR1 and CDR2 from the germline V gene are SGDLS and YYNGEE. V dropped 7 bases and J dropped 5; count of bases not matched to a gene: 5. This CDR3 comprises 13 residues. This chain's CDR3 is CASGGDATGELFF. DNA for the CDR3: TGTGCCAGCGGGGGGGACGCGACCGGGGAGCTGTTTTTT.

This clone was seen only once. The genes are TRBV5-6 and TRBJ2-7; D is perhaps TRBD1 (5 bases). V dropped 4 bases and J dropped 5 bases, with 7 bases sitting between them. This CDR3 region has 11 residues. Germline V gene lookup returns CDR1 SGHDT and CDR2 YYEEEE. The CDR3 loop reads CASSTTDEQYF. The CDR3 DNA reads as TGTGCCAGCAGCACGACAGACGAGCAGTACTTC. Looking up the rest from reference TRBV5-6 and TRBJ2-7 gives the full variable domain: DAGVTQSPTHLIKTRGQQVTLRCSPKSGHDTVSWYQQALGQGPQFIFQYYEEEERQRGNFPDRFSGHQFPNYSSELNVNALLLGDSALYLCASSTTDEQYFGPGTRLTVT.

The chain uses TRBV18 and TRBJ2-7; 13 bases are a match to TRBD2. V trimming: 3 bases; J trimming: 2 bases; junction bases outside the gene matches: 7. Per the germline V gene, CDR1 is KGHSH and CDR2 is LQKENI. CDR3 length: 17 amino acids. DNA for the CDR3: TGTGCCAGCTCACCTTCGGTTGGGACTAGCGGGACCTACGAGCAGTACTTC. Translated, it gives CASSPSVGTSGTYEQYF.

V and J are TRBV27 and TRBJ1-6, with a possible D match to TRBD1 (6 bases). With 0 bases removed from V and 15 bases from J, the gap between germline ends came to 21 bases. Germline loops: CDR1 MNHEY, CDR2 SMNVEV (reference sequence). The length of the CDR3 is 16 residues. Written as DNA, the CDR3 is TGTGCCAGCAGTTTATCGAGCCCTCCCTGGACAGAGGGCCTCCACTTT. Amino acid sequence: CASSLSSPPWTEGLHF.

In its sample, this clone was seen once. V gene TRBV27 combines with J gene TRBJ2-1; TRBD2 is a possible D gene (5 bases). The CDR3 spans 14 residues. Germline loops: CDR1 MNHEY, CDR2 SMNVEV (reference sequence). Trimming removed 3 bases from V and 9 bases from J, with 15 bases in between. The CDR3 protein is CASSLGLEGREQFF. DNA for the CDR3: TGTGCCAGCAGTTTGGGCCTAGAGGGCCGTGAGCAGTTCTTC.